A single sample gave rise to the 4 T cell receptor beta chains below, sequenced in a study of blood T cell repertoires in COVID-19. Assay used: immunoSEQ multiplex PCR; TCRdb lists only in-frame clones, some missing. The sample lists roughly 150,000 clones, 85% to 90% occurring once. The source material was peripheral blood. The receptors originated from a man aged 45-65 years who had recovered from COVID-19.

The chain is built from TRBV7-2 and TRBJ2-3; a weak D match, TRBD2 (6 bases). CDR1 SGHTA and CDR2 FQGNSA come from the germline V gene. This CDR3 has 16 amino acids. The V and J ends lost 2 bases and 1 base respectively, with 13 bases between them. CDR3: CASSLRKGTRTDTQYF. For the CDR3, the DNA is TGTGCCAGCAGCTTAAGGAAAGGGACTCGCACAGATACGCAGTATTTT.

J is TRBJ2-4 and V is TRBV5-4, with a tentative D call TRBD1 (5 bases). The CDR3 totals 14 residues. Germline loops: CDR1 SGHNT, CDR2 YYREEE (reference sequence). With 0 bases removed from V and 8 bases from J, the gap between germline ends came to 12 bases. The CDR3 DNA sequence: TGTGCCAGCAGCTTGGGGCAGGGTCGGGACATTCAGTACTTC. This encodes CASSLGQGRDIQYF.

On this clone itself: An end of the junction differs from the germline gene, which may be a read error. This sequence joins TRBV5-8 and TRBJ1-2, with D unclear. From germline, CDR1 is SGHTS and CDR2 YDEGEE. The CDR3 extends over 14 amino acids. In DNA, the CDR3 is TGTGCCAGCACCCCCGGGCTAGCTAACTATGGCTACACCTTT. Protein product: CASTPGLANYGYTF.

This clone was detected a few times. The V and J genes are TRBV28 and TRBJ2-2, with 8 bases identical to TRBD2. The V segment lost 5 bases and the J segment 4 bases; nucleotides outside the gene matches: 6. This CDR3 spans 15 amino acids. The V gene's germline CDR1 is MDHEN and CDR2 SYDVKM. Written as DNA, the CDR3 is TGTGCCAGCAGTCGGGGGGGTCATCCCACCGGGGAGCTGTTTTTT. Residues: CASSRGGHPTGELFF.